This TCR beta chain derives from a study of blood T cell repertoires in COVID-19. On the study more broadly: COVID-19 samples, acute and convalescent, were from the United States, Italy and Spain.

Participant-reported clinical history was the basis for cohort assignment. Original data processing: Scientists estimated how many nucleated cells there were by amplifying reference gene primers. Some clones are missing from TCRdb's copy, which holds only in-frame ones; the method was immunoSEQ multiplex PCR. The V and J calls and clone size are taken from that table; D and trimming were inferred from the DNA. The repertoire holds about 230,000 clones, about 91% seen once, with roughly 2.5% in the top ten. The CDR3 loop spans 13 amino acids. The ends lost 8 bases at V and 6 bases at J; junction bases unmatched: 7.

The clonotype originates from a woman in her thirties or forties with acute COVID-19. The chain is built from TRBV12-3 or TRBV12-4 and TRBJ1-2, with TRBD1 matching over 9 bases. Sequencing input: PBMCs or T cells enriched from blood (not recorded which). The CDR3 DNA is TGTGCCAGCCGGGGACAGGGTGAGCATGGCTACACCTTC. Translated, it gives CASRGQGEHGYTF.